Listed here is a single T cell receptor beta chain. The assay was immunoSEQ multiplex PCR, and TCRdb's table has in-frame clones only and misses some. The sample has about 38,000 clones; roughly 87% are singletons. These data are taken from a study of blood T cell repertoires in COVID-19. Trimming at V came to 9 bases and at J to 3 bases, leaving 14 bases not matched to a gene. Germline assignment: CDR1 LNHDA and CDR2 SQIVND (reference sequence). This CDR3 contains 16 residues. The receptor comes from a human donor in a cohort sampled during active COVID-19. Material: peripheral blood. The chain uses TRBV19 and TRBJ2-7, with 10 bases fitting TRBD1. The CDR3 sequence: CARIKPVDRGFYEQYF. The CDR3 DNA reads TGTGCCAGGATTAAGCCGGTGGACAGGGGGTTCTACGAGCAGTACTTC. Full variable domain (outside the CDR3, taken from reference TRBV19 and TRBJ2-7): DGGITQSPKYLFRKEGQNVTLSCEQNLNHDAMYWYRQDPGQGLRLIYYSQIVNDFQKGDIAEGYSVSREKKESFPLTVTSAQKNPTAFYLCARIKPVDRGFYEQYFGPGTRLTVT.